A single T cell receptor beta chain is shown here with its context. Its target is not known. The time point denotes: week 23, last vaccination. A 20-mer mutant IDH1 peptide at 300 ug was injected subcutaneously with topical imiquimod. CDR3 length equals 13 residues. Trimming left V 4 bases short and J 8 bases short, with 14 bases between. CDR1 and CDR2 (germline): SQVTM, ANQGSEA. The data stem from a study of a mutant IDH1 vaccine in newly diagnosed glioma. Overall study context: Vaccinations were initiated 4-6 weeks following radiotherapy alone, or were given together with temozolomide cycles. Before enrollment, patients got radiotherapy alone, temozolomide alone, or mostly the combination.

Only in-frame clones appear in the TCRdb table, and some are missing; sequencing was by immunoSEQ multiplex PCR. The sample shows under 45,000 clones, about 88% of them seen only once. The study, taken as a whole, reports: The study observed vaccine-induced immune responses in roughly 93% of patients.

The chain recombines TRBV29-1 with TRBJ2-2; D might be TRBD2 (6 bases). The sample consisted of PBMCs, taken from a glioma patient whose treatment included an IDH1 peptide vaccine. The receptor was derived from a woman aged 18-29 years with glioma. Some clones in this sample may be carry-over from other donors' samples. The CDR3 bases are TGCAGCGTTGTACGGGAGTCTGCGGGGGAGCTGTTTTTT. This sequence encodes CSVVRESAGELFF.